The 6 T cell receptor beta chains below were found in one sample sequenced in a study of glioma-infiltrating T cells (dated by TCRdb to 2016 to 2017). The reads were generated on an Illumina MiSeq. The iRepertoire nested amplicon-rescue multiplex PCR (arm-PCR) platform was used to amplify TCR alpha and beta CDR3 regions from RNA. TCRdb reworked the public reads: Q25 trimming with fastp, MiXCR clone assembly, productive beta chains retained. Rows matching on CDR3 protein sequence are summarized as one entry with the most common DNA and genes. For this sample there are over 130,000 distinct CDR3 sequences; approximately 40% appear just once. Of the sample, 20% falls within the top ten clones. Input material: glioma tissue, nonneoplastic brain tissue, or PBMCs (not recorded which). These receptors all stem from a human donor with low-grade glioma or glioblastoma, undergoing nonglioma brain surgery, or in good health (not recorded which).

The chain is built from TRBV6-1 and TRBJ1-2, with 8 bases matching TRBD1. Germline CDR1 reads MNHNS; CDR2 reads SASEGT. The CDR3 consists of 13 residues. The junction had 2 bases not matched to a gene; V was cut back by 3 bases and J by 5 bases. CDR3 in amino acids: CASSEDRVYGYTF. The CDR3 nucleotides are TGTGCCAGCAGTGAGGACAGGGTTTATGGCTACACCTTC.

This clonotype was seen once. The chain combines TRBV24-1 with TRBJ2-1; D tentatively reads TRBD1 or TRBD2 (5 bases each). Germline CDR1 and CDR2: KGHDR and SFDVKD. V lost 7 bases and J lost 6, with 18 bases in between. The CDR3 length is 15 residues. Here the CDR3 DNA reads TGTGCCACCAGAATGCCGGGACGAGACTTCAATGAGCAGTTCTTC. Its translation is CATRMPGRDFNEQFF.

The rearrangement joins TRBV6-2 or TRBV6-3 to TRBJ2-7; possibly TRBD2 for D (5 bases). CDR3 length: 13 residues. Germline V gene data show CDR1 as MNHEY and CDR2 as SVGEGT. Trimming removed 8 bases at V and 0 bases at J, with 11 bases between. CDR3 region: CASEEERSYEQYF. CDR3 DNA sequence: TGTGCCAGCGAGGAGGAACGCTCCTACGAGCAGTACTTC.

This chain joins TRBV7-6 and TRBJ1-1, with D possibly matching TRBD1 (5 bases). CDR3 length equals 15 residues. CDR1 and CDR2 (germline): SGHVS, FNYEAQ. V dropped 5 bases and J dropped 0 bases, with 13 bases sitting between them. Here the CDR3 DNA reads TGTGCCAGCAGCCTAGGGCAGGGACTGAACACTGAAGCTTTCTTT. Translation: CASSLGQGLNTEAFF.

The chain uses TRBV20-1 and TRBJ1-4; 7 bases match TRBD1. V gave up 3 bases and J gave up 4 bases; unmatched junction bases: 5. This CDR3 region has 14 residues. Germline V gene lookup returns CDR1 DFQATT and CDR2 SNEGSKA (reference sequence). CDR3 in amino acids: CSASLQGLNEKLFF. The CDR3 coding sequence is TGCAGTGCTAGTCTACAGGGGCTTAATGAAAAACTGTTTTTT.

This clonotype has a handful of counts. The chain links TRBV20-1 to TRBJ2-3; possibly TRBD2 for D (7 bases). Germline loops: CDR1 DFQATT, CDR2 SNEGSKA (reference sequence). V lost 6 bases and J lost 0, with 19 bases in between. This CDR3 is 16 amino acids long. CDR3 residues: CSARGAGEGSTDTQYF. CDR3 DNA: TGCAGTGCCCGGGGGGCGGGAGAGGGCAGCACAGATACGCAGTATTTT.